This passage covers 10 T cell receptor beta chains from one sample sequenced in a study of blood T cell repertoires in COVID-19. Using immunoSEQ multiplex PCR, the repertoire was profiled, and TCRdb retains in-frame clones only, with some absent. This table holds fewer than 500,000 clones, around nine tenths found once. The sequenced sample consisted of peripheral blood. The receptors were gathered from a man between 18 and 35 years old with COVID-19, enrolled during active disease.

The rearrangement links TRBV2 to TRBJ2-7, with D tentatively TRBD2 (6 bases). The CDR3 runs to 14 residues. Looked up from germline, CDR1 is SNHLY and CDR2 is FYNNEI. Trimming took 10 bases from V and 0 from J, leaving 16 bases between them. The CDR3 sequence: CAIIGWDFSYEQYF. The DNA of the CDR3 is TGTGCCATCATAGGGTGGGACTTCTCCTACGAGCAGTACTTC.

The V call is TRBV14, the J call TRBJ2-7; the match to TRBD2 covers 9 bases. The J segment lost 2 bases and the V segment lost 4 bases, leaving 3 bases of the junction unmatched. Germline V gives CDR1 SGHDN, CDR2 FVKESK. The CDR3 is made up of 14 amino acids. The CDR3 sequence: CASSRGTSPYEQYF. CDR3 in DNA: TGTGCCAGCAGCCGAGGGACTAGCCCCTACGAGCAGTACTTC.

About this clone: In the same sample, other DNA sequences code for this CDR3. The chain has TRBV5-4 and TRBJ2-3, with 8 bases matching TRBD2. This CDR3 is 15 amino acids long. Germline V gene lookup returns CDR1 SGHNT and CDR2 YYREEE (reference sequence). The trim removed 0 bases at V and 0 bases at J, leaving 0 bases unmatched. This CDR3 reads CASSLAGGSTDTQYF. The CDR3 coding sequence is TGTGCCAGCAGCTTGGCGGGGGGGAGCACAGATACGCAGTATTTT.

V and J are TRBV14 and TRBJ2-5; 12 nucleotides match TRBD2. V lost 1 base and J lost 4; bases outside the gene matches: 7. The CDR3 is 17 amino acids. Germline CDR1 and CDR2: SGHDN and FVKESK. The CDR3 sequence is CASSQAQAGLAGETQYF. CDR3 DNA: TGTGCCAGCAGCCAAGCCCAGGCGGGACTAGCGGGAGAGACCCAGTACTTC. Combining the CDR3 with reference TRBV14 and TRBJ2-5 gives the whole variable domain EAGVTQFPSHSVIEKGQTVTLRCDPISGHDNLYWYRRVMGKEIKFLLHFVKESKQDESGMPNNRFLAERTGGTYSTLKVQPAELEDSGVYFCASSQAQAGLAGETQYFGPGTRLLVL.

CDR3 sequence (DNA): TGTGCCAGCGGCCGGTGGGGAGGGCAGCCCCAGCATTTT. Residues: CASGRWGGQPQHF. V gene TRBV6-1 combines with J gene TRBJ1-5, with no clear D. The germline V gene has CDR1 MNHNS and CDR2 SASEGT. This CDR3 is built from 13 residues. The V end lost 8 bases, the J end lost 7 bases, and 15 bases lay between the germline ends.

The V gene is TRBV7-9, the J gene TRBJ2-7, with D perhaps matching TRBD2 (6 bases). Trimming removed 5 bases from V and 3 bases from J, with 20 bases in between. The CDR3 is 16 residues long. Germline V gene data show CDR1 as SEHNR and CDR2 as FQNEAQ (reference sequence). The CDR3 region has the DNA TGTGCCAGCAGCCTAGGCGTCCGGGACTGGCACTACGAGCAGTACTTC. It is translated as CASSLGVRDWHYEQYF.

This rearrangement joins TRBV27 to TRBJ2-7; D gene uncertain. Per the germline V gene, CDR1 is MNHEY and CDR2 is SMNVEV (reference sequence). The CDR3 is made up of 11 amino acids. With 9 bases removed from V and 3 bases from J, the gap between germline ends came to 9 bases. The CDR3, as DNA: TGTGCCAGTGGCTTCGTCTACGAGCAGTACTTC. Its translation is CASGFVYEQYF.

The table lists this clone with a few counts. The gene calls are TRBV6-1 and TRBJ1-3, with unresolved D. This CDR3 is 16 amino acids long. Germline loops: CDR1 MNHNS, CDR2 SASEGT. Deletions cut 4 bases from V and 0 bases from J, with 13 bases between. The CDR3 DNA reads TGTGCCAGCAGTGTGGTGGGCTCGATCTCTGGAAACACCATATATTTT. Translating gives CASSVVGSISGNTIYF.

The V gene is TRBV7-9, the J gene TRBJ1-1; D is unclear. The V end lost 3 bases, the J end lost 6 bases, and 11 bases lay between the germline ends. The CDR3 is 13 residues long. Germline CDR1 reads SEHNR; CDR2 reads FQNEAQ (reference sequence). The CDR3 protein is CASSLVLVPEAFF. The DNA of the CDR3 is TGTGCCAGCAGCTTGGTACTTGTCCCTGAAGCTTTCTTT.

The rearrangement links TRBV5-5 to TRBJ1-5; D is unclear. V was shortened by 4 bases and J by 5 bases, with 13 bases between the two germline ends. The CDR3 loop spans 14 amino acids. Germline CDR1 is SGHKS and CDR2 is YYEKEE (reference sequence). The CDR3: CASSTEGRYQPQHF. CDR3 DNA: TGTGCCAGCAGCACTGAGGGTCGTTATCAGCCCCAGCATTTT.